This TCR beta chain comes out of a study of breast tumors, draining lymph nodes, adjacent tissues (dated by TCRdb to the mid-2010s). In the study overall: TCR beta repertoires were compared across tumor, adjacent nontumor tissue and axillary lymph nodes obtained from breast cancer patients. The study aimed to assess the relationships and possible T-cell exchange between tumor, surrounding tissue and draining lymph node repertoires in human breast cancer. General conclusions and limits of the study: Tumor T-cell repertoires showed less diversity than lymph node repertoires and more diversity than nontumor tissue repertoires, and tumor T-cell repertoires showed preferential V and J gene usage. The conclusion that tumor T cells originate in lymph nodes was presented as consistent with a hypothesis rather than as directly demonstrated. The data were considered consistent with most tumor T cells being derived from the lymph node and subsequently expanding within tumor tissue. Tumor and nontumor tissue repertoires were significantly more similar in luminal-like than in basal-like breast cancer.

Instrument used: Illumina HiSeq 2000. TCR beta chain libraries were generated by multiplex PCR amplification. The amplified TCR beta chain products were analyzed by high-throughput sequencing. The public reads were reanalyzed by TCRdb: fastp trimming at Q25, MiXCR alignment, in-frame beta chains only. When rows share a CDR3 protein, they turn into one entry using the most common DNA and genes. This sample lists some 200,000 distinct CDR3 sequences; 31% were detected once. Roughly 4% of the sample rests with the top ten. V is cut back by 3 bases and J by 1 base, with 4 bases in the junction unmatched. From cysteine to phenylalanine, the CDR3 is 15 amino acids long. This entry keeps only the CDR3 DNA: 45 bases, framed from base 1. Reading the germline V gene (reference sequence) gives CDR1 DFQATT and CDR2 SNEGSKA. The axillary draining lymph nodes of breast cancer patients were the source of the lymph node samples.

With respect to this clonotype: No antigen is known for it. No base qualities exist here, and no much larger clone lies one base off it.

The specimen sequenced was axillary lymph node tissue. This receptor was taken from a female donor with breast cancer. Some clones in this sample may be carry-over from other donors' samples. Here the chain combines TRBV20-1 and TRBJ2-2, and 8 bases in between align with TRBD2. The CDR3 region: CSASASGRNTGELFF. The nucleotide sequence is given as TGCAGTGCTAGCGCCAGCGGGAGGAACACCGGGGAGCTGTTTTTT.